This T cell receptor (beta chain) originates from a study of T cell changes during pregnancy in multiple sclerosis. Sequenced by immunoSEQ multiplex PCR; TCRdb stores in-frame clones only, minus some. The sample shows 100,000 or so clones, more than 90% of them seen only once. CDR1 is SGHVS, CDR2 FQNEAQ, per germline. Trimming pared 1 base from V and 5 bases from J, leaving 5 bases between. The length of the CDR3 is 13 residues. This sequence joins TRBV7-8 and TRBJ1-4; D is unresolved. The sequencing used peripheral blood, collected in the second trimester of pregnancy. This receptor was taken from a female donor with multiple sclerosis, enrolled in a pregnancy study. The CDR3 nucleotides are TGTGCCAGCAGCTTAGGTGCGAATGAAAAACTGTTTTTT. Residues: CASSLGANEKLFF.